The following is a TCR beta chain sequence with its context. The specificity of this receptor is unknown. One base away there is no much larger clone; base qualities are not given. The record originates from a study of Graves' ophthalmopathy and Graves' hyperthyroidism (dated by TCRdb to the late 2010s). Study-level background: Peripheral blood samples were taken at the time of initial diagnosis, before any treatment was given. The study used signatures of the TCR beta repertoire to tell Graves' ophthalmopathy apart from Graves' hyperthyroidism and to predict which patients would progress to ophthalmopathy. In total, 135 blood samples were TCR-sequenced: 40 to 45 ophthalmopathy, some 75 hyperthyroidism and approximately 17 hyperthyroidism-to-ophthalmopathy patients. A discovery set of about a hundred patients (43 ophthalmopathy, 55 to 65 stable hyperthyroidism) was enrolled to explore V-J signatures distinguishing ophthalmopathy from hyperthyroidism. An independent validation cohort was composed of some 19 hyperthyroidism patients and around 16 patients who later progressed from hyperthyroidism to ophthalmopathy. In roughly 6 hyperthyroidism patients, T-cell repertoires of thyroid tissue and blood were compared. After sampling, hyperthyroidism patients received methimazole starting at 30 mg daily, and ophthalmopathy patients received high-dose intravenous methylprednisolone.

For repertoire sequencing, the TCR beta CDR3 regions were amplified from RNA transcripts. The first round of RT-PCR was done with HTBI primers and the Qiagen OneStep RT-PCR kit, and was followed by a second round of multiplex PCR, then size selection and purification. Libraries were sequenced paired-end with 100 bp reads on an Illumina HiSeq2000. The authors' pipeline ran thus. SOAPnuke was used for read processing, and reads with adapters, uncalled bases, a mean Phred below 15, or no exact constant-primer or identifier match were discarded. High-quality paired reads were merged with COPE v1.2.5. Each unique nucleotide sequence was defined as a clonotype, and clonotypes were aligned to IMGT TRB V, D and J references with MiTCR v1.1. The analysis was limited to V-J combinations with a frequency above 0.0001, which together covered 99.2% of repertoires. For each V-J combination, a TCR clonal expansion and chaos score was defined as the ratio of F50 clonal expansion to chaos observed in the TCRdist matrix. Features were reduced by Welch's t-statistics and random forest to over 10 V-J combinations, which fed a naive Bayes classifier. Thyroid-blood repertoire similarity was quantified with the Morisita-Horn index. TCRdb handled the public reads itself, with Q25 trimming in fastp and clone calling in MiXCR, and kept productive beta chains. CDR3 protein sequences are deduplicated, and each keeps its most common genes and DNA. The V and J calls here are based on TCRdb, not the publication. In all, the sample holds about 740,000 distinct CDR3 sequences, and roughly 41% of those were seen once. Of the sample, 44% falls within the top ten clones.

CDR1 and CDR2 were assigned from the germline V gene as LGHNA and YNFKEQ. V is cut by 1 base and J by 2 bases, and the space between the germline ends is 12 bases. The CDR3 starts with the cysteine, ends with the phenylalanine, and has 16 residues. Only the CDR3 DNA stays, 48 bases, in frame from base 1. Overall results and qualifications from the work: In validation, the model predicted ophthalmopathy progression with roughly 68% sensitivity and roughly 72% specificity; eleven to twelve predicted patients were CT-confirmed with GO in a median of about 7.1 months. In cross-validation, the 13-signature model distinguished ophthalmopathy from stable hyperthyroidism with almost 90% sensitivity and roughly 81% specificity, and in the test set the corresponding values were roughly 78% and 74%. Sample size was not statistically predetermined, and group allocation was not concealed from the investigators. Most expanded thyroid clonotypes with frequency above 0.001 were also detected in blood, suggesting blood repertoires may reflect the thyroid immune response.

Ophthalmopathy patients had moderately to severely active disease, Clinical Activity Score of at least 3, NOSPECS grade of at least 4, and disease duration under 3 months. Patients with other autoimmune diseases, uncontrolled infections, pregnancy or lactation were excluded. Clinical symptoms, serum thyroxine, TRAb, thyroid ultrasound and orbital computed tomography were used for diagnosis. PBMCs were isolated from more than 8 ml of fresh peripheral blood by Ficoll-Paque density gradient centrifugation. Total RNA was extracted with Trizol reagent and quality-checked on an Agilent 2100 Bioanalyzer. This receptor chain uses TRBV4-2 and TRBJ1-5; the D gene is possibly TRBD1, with 6 bases matching. The specimen sequenced was peripheral blood. This receptor was identified in an adult man with Graves' ophthalmopathy. The bases are TGTGCCAGCAGCCAAGCGGCAGGGGAAGGCAATCAGCCCCAGCATTTT. This is translated as CASSQAAGEGNQPQHF.